The 9 T cell receptor beta chains below come from one sample, sequenced in a study of blood T cell repertoires in COVID-19. Clones were sequenced by immunoSEQ multiplex PCR, and TCRdb holds only the in-frame ones, with some missing. The sample lists under 450,000 clones, 70% to 90% seen once, with roughly 1.4% in the top ten. The sample was peripheral blood. These receptor sequences come from a middle-aged woman with COVID-19, enrolled during active disease.

V usage is TRBV7-2 and J usage is TRBJ1-2; maybe TRBD1 (6 bases). Per the germline V gene, CDR1 is SGHTA and CDR2 is FQGNSA. This CDR3 contains 14 residues. The V end was cut by 5 bases, the J end by 4 bases, with 14 bases between. Written as DNA, the CDR3 is TGTGCCAGCAGCCCGGATATAGGGGGCTATGGCTACACCTTC. Amino acids: CASSPDIGGYGYTF. Filled out from reference TRBV7-2 and TRBJ1-2, the complete variable domain reads GAGVSQSPSNKVTEKGKDVELRCDPISGHTALYWYRQSLGQGLEFLIYFQGNSAPDKSGLPSDRFSAERTGGSVSTLTIQRTQQEDSAVYLCASSPDIGGYGYTFGSGTRLTVV.

The chain uses TRBV4-3 and TRBJ2-5, with a possible D match to TRBD2 (6 bases). Germline V CDR1 and CDR2: LGHNA, YSLEER. Trimming cost V 3 bases and J 4 bases, with 21 bases left between them. The CDR3 length is 17 residues. The CDR3: CASSQETGGVGGETQYF. The CDR3 DNA follows: TGCGCCAGCAGCCAGGAGACCGGAGGGGTAGGAGGAGAGACCCAGTACTTC.

This chain links TRBV4-2 with TRBJ2-1, with 11 bases fitting TRBD2. CDR1 is LGHNA, CDR2 YNFKEQ, per germline. V gave up 0 bases and J gave up 5 bases; unmatched junction bases: 9. CDR3 length equals 18 residues. CDR3 residues: CASSQDGGSGRADNEQFF. Here the CDR3 DNA reads TGTGCCAGCAGCCAAGATGGGGGTAGCGGGAGGGCCGACAATGAGCAGTTCTTC.

This clone was observed once. The chain is built from TRBV6-5 and TRBJ1-6; D might be TRBD1 (5 bases). This CDR3 has 14 residues. V was clipped by 6 bases and J by 7 bases, with 13 bases between them. The germline CDR1 and CDR2 sequences are MNHEY and SVGAGI. The CDR3 DNA reads TGTGCCAGCAGACCGTGGGACTCAAATTCACCCCTCCACTTT. Translated, it gives CASRPWDSNSPLHF.

The rearrangement uses TRBV19 and TRBJ2-1; D might be TRBD1 (6 bases). Trimming removed 6 bases from V and 4 bases from J, with 16 bases in between. The CDR3 sequence is 15 residues long. CDR1 is LNHDA and CDR2 is SQIVND in the germline V gene (reference sequence). This CDR3 is CASRMGTSQYNEQFF. Here the CDR3 DNA reads TGTGCCAGTAGAATGGGGACATCACAATACAATGAGCAGTTCTTC.

This chain joins TRBV3-1 (or the pseudogene TRBV3-2) and TRBJ2-7, with 7 bases lining up with TRBD2. CDR1 and CDR2 (germline): LGHDT, YNNKEL (reference sequence). The CDR3 is made up of 16 amino acids. V shed 0 bases and J 2 bases; nucleotides not matched to a gene: 7. CDR3 in amino acids: CASSQDRAGRTYEQYF. CDR3 nucleotide sequence: TGTGCCAGCAGCCAAGATCGAGCGGGGCGAACCTACGAGCAGTACTTC.

The V gene is TRBV7-2, the J gene TRBJ2-7; D is possibly TRBD1 (5 bases). Germline CDR1 is SGHTA and CDR2 is FQGNSA. Trimming removed 6 bases at V and 11 bases at J, with 17 bases between. The CDR3 spans 12 residues. This CDR3 is CASSYRTSSKYF. The CDR3, as DNA: TGTGCCAGCAGTTATAGGACAAGTAGTAAGTACTTC.

J is TRBJ1-1 and V is TRBV5-8; 8 bases are shared with TRBD1. The CDR3 is 15 amino acids. The germline gives CDR1 SGHTS, CDR2 YDEGEE. V shed 4 bases and J 11 bases; nucleotides not matched to a gene: 16. The CDR3 is CASSIAGGTTSRAFF. CDR3 nucleotide sequence: TGTGCCAGCAGCATAGCAGGGGGCACCACCTCGCGGGCTTTCTTT.

The count of this clone is one. The chain recombines TRBV5-1 with TRBJ1-2; 10 bases align to TRBD1. The V and J ends lost 3 bases and 8 bases, in that order; junction bases with no gene match: 7. The length of the CDR3 is 14 residues. Germline V gene sequence: CDR1 SGHRS, CDR2 YFSETQ. Here the CDR3 DNA reads TGCGCCAGCAGCTCGACAGGGGGCACTTACGGCTACACCTTC. Its protein is CASSSTGGTYGYTF.